Detailed here is one T cell receptor (beta chain). One junction end disagrees with the germline gene, perhaps due to a read error. The data were taken from a study of blood T cell repertoires in COVID-19. Clones were read by immunoSEQ multiplex PCR, and TCRdb kept only the in-frame ones, dropping some. The table records approximately 260,000 clones, 80% to 90% of them present only once. Germline V CDR1 and CDR2: SEHNR, FQNEAQ (reference sequence). This CDR3 comprises 14 residues. The J gene is TRBJ1-4, the V gene TRBV7-9, with unresolved D. The sequence came from a woman in her 70s with acute or convalescent COVID-19. The sequenced sample was peripheral blood. DNA of the CDR3: TGTGCCAGCAGCGTAGCCGGGGTCCCAGAAAAACTGTTTTTT. It yields the protein CASSVAGVPEKLFF.